The present TCR beta chain was sequenced within a study of OX40 agonist ivuxolimab in advanced cancers. With respect to the entire study: The costimulatory receptor OX40 (CD134) was targeted by ivuxolimab, a fully human IgG2 agonistic monoclonal antibody. Intravenous ivuxolimab was administered to patients every 2 weeks at six dose levels: 0.01, 0.1, 0.3, 1.5, 3 and 10 mg/kg. Of the roughly 51 patients in dose escalation, around 19 had hepatocellular carcinoma, about 15 had melanoma, 9 had renal cell carcinoma and 9 had head and neck cancer. The dose-escalation cohort was roughly 80% male with a mean age of 60 years, ranging from about 20 to 85. Prior anti-PD-1, anti-PD-L1 or anti-CTLA-4 therapy was permitted, and checkpoint inhibitors had been received by about 44% of dose-escalation patients. Partial responses occurred in three dose-escalation patients: two with cutaneous melanoma and one with hepatocellular carcinoma. The purpose of peripheral TCRbeta sequencing was to test whether ivuxolimab changed TCR sequence diversity and led to clonal T-cell expansion. The paper covers the monotherapy dose-escalation part of the phase I ivuxolimab trial, which included N = 52 patients. Overall study results and their limits: Antigen specificity was not determined for the clonally expanded peripheral T cells. Low levels of normalized T-cell clonal expansion were also seen in some patients who did not respond. After ivuxolimab, more expanded clones were found on average in CD8+ T cells than in CD4+ T cells. In partial responders in the 0.1-3.0 mg/kg groups, normalized peripheral clonal expansion was found to be among the lowest, especially among CD8+ T cells. At doses from 0.1 to 3.0 mg/kg, clonal expansion was seen in both CD4+ and CD8+ blood T cells between baseline and week 6.

For sequencing of the TCRbeta CDR3 region, genomic DNA was extracted from the sorted cells. The immunoSEQ Assay was used for sequencing of TCRbeta CDR3 regions. This is the immuneACCESS table as TCRdb keeps it, with only in-frame sequences that have V and J called. A part of the clones is gone; compared with another copy, unresolved V genes explain less than half, and the rest is unexplained. The sample yields tens of thousands of clones; approximately 83% were counted once. The ten biggest clones cover 28% of the sample. In the germline V gene, CDR1 corresponds to SGHDT and CDR2 to YYEEEE. Reading from cysteine to phenylalanine, the CDR3 counts 12 amino acids. The DNA shown is the 36-base CDR3, in frame from base 1. V lost 1 base and J lost 7 bases; the stretch between them is 3 bases long. A note on this clone: The antigen this receptor binds is unknown. Base quality data are lacking; no much larger clone is found one base away.

The trial excluded patients who had a history of autoimmune disease or who were on systemic immunosuppression. In every dose cohort, peripheral blood was drawn for TCR sequencing at baseline, cycle 4 day 1, and cycle 7 day 1. The samples were taken from a phase I, first-in-human, multicenter, open-label dose-escalation trial of ivuxolimab. The trial enrolled adults with locally advanced or metastatic head and neck squamous cell, hepatocellular, melanoma or renal cell carcinoma. Before TCR sequencing, CD4+ T cells and CD8+ T cells from peripheral blood were sorted into separate populations. The source of this sequence is an adult with an advanced solid tumor such as melanoma, head and neck, liver or kidney cancer. Sequencing used CD4+ or CD8+ T cells sorted from blood, obtained in a trial of the OX40 agonist ivuxolimab. The rearranged chain carries TRBV5-6 and TRBJ1-6, with the D gene uncertain. In nucleotide form, the sequence is TGTGCCAGCAGCTTGTCAAATTCACCCCTCCACTTT. Protein translation: CASSLSNSPLHF.